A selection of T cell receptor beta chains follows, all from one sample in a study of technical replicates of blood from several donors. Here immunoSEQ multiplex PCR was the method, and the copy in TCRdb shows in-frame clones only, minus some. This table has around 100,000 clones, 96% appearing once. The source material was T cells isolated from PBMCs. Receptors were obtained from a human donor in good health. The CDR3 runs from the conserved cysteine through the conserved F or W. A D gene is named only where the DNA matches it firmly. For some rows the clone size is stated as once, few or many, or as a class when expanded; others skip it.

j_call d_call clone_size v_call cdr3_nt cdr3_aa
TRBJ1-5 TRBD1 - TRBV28 TGTGCCAGCAGAGCCTGGACAGGGGGAGATCAGCCCCAGCATTTT CASRAWTGGDQPQHF
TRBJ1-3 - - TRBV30 TGTGCCTGGAGTGGGCTGTCATCCTCTGGAAACACCATATATTTT CAWSGLSSSGNTIYF
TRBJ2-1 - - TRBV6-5 TGTGCCAGCGGCAGGCCCTACAATGAGCAGTTCTTC CASGRPYNEQFF
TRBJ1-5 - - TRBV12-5 TGTGCTAGTGGTTTGGACGGGGGGGGACCCCAGCATTTT CASGLDGGGPQHF
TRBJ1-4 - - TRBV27 TGTGCCAGCAGTTTATCTGGACTCCGTGCAACTAATGAAAAACTGTTTTTT CASSLSGLRATNEKLFF
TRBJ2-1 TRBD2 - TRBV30 TGTGCCTGGTTTCTGATGGGAGGGCAGAGGTTGGGTGAGCAGTTCTTC CAWFLMGGQRLGEQFF
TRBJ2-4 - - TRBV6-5 TGTGCCAGCAGTTACTTCGGCCAGGGTAAAAACATTCAGTACTTC CASSYFGQGKNIQYF
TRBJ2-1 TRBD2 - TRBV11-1 TGTGCCAGCAGCGAACAAATGCGGGGGGACAATGAGCAGTTCTTC CASSEQMRGDNEQFF
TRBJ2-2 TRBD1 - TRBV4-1 TGCGCCAGCAGCCAGCCGGGACAGCAGTCAATGGCCGGGGAGCTGTTTTTT CASSQPGQQSMAGELFF
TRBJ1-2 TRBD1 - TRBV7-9 TGTGCCAGCAGCTTAGCTGGGACAGTCCATGGCTACACCTTC CASSLAGTVHGYTF
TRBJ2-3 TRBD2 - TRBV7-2 TGTGCCAGCAGCTTCCTAGCGGGGCGGACAGATACGCAGTATTTT CASSFLAGRTDTQYF
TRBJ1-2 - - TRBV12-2 TGTGCAAGTCGCTCACCTCACGAAGTCCACGGGACAGGTAGCAGCTACACCTTC CASRSPHEVHGTGSSYTF
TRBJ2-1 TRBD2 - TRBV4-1 TGCGCCAGCAGCCCCCTACCCGTAGCGGGGGAGCAGTTCTTC CASSPLPVAGEQFF
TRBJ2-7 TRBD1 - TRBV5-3 TGTGCCAGAAGCCTACAGGGGGACGGGTACGAGCAGTACTTC CARSLQGDGYEQYF
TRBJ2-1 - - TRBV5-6 TGTGCCAGCGGCAGGGGCCATGAGCAGTTCTTC CASGRGHEQFF
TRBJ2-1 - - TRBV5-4 TGTGCCAGCAGCTTCCCGGGGGGCCCGTCACAAATTGAGCAGTTCTTC CASSFPGGPSQIEQFF
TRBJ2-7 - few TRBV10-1 TGCGCCAGCAGCCGGTCCCCCTACGAGCAGTACTTC CASSRSPYEQYF